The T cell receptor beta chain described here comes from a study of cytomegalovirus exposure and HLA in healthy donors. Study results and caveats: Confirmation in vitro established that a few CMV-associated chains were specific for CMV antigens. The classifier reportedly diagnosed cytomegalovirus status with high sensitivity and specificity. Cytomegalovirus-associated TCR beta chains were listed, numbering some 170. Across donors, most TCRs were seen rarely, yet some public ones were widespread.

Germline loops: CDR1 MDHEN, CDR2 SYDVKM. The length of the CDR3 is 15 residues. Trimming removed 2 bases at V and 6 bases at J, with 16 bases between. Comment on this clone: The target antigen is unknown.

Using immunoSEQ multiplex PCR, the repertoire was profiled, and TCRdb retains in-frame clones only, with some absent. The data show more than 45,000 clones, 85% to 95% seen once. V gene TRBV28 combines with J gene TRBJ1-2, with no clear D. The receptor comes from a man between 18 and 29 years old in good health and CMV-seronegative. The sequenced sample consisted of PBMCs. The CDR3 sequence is CASSLQDTSLDGYTF. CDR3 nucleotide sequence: TGTGCCAGCAGTTTACAGGATACCTCCCTCGATGGCTACACCTTC.